The next 2 T cell receptor beta chains were all read from a single sample in a study of cytomegalovirus exposure and HLA in healthy donors. Primers included in the PCR were 60 Vbeta and 13 Jbeta primers. Using immunoSEQ multiplex PCR, the repertoire was profiled, and TCRdb retains in-frame clones only, with some absent. This sample carries about 67,000 clones, around 63% of them seen once, and the ten largest clones take around 2%. The specimen was PBMCs. These receptors were obtained from a woman aged 25 to 39 in good health and CMV-seronegative.

About this clone: A much larger clone differs by one base, so this may be a read error. The chain is built from TRBV5-6 and TRBJ1-6; D might be TRBD1 (6 bases). Germline CDR1 reads SGHDT; CDR2 reads YYEEEE. The ends were cut back, 4 bases at V and 8 bases at J, with 13 bases in the middle. There are 14 residues in the CDR3. The chain's CDR3 is CASSPGGVDSPLHF. The CDR3 DNA sequence: TGTGCCAGCAGCCCGGGGGGCGTCGATTCACCCCTCCACTTT.

The J gene is TRBJ2-7, the V gene TRBV2; 9 bases map to TRBD2. J lost 5 bases, V lost 2 bases, and 7 bases had no gene match. Germline CDR1 SNHLY, CDR2 FYNNEI. The CDR3 has 15 residues. CDR3 DNA sequence: TGTGCCAGCAGTGAATGGGCTAGCGGGGTTGACGAGCAGTACTTC. Encoded protein: CASSEWASGVDEQYF.